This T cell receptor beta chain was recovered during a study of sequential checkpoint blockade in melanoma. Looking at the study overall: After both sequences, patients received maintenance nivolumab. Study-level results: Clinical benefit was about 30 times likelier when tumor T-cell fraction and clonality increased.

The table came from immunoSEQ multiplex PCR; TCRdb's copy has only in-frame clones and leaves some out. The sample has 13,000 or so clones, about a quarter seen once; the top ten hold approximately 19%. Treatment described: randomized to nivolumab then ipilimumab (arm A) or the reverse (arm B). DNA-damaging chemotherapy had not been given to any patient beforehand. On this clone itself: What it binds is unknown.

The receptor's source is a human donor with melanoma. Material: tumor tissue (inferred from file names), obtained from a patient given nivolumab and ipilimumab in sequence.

This CDR3 reads CASSLRDREDSPLHF. CDR3 nucleotide sequence: TGCGCCAGCAGCTTAAGAGACAGGGAGGATTCACCCCTCCACTTT. The chain joins TRBV5-1 to TRBJ1-6, with TRBD1 identical over 7 bases. CDR3 length equals 15 residues. The V and J ends lost 2 bases and 8 bases, in that order; junction bases with no gene match: 7. Looked up from germline, CDR1 is SGHRS and CDR2 is YFSETQ. The full variable domain, with the rest looked up from reference TRBV5-1 and TRBJ1-6, is KAGVTQTPRYLIKTRGQQVTLSCSPISGHRSVSWYQQTPGQGLQFLFEYFSETQRNKGNFPGRFSGRQFSNSRSEMNVSTLELGDSALYLCASSLRDREDSPLHFGNGTRLTVT.